This TCR beta chain stems from a study of OX40 agonist ivuxolimab in advanced cancers. Study background: Patients undergoing dose escalation presented with hepatocellular carcinoma, melanoma, renal cell or head and neck cancer. The dose-escalation cohort was just under 85% male, with a mean age of around 60 years, ranging about 20 to 79.

To note about this clone: Antigen specificity is unknown.

TCRdb's copy holds only in-frame clones and misses some; the assay was immunoSEQ multiplex PCR. The repertoire holds 50,000 to 65,000 clones, approximately 86% seen once, with 2.5% to 3% in the top ten. CDR3 length equals 14 residues. Trimming stripped 4 bases from V and 6 bases from J, with 15 bases between. CDR1 is KGHSH, CDR2 LQKENI, per germline. General study results and limits: The study did not work out the antigen specificity of the expanded peripheral T cells.

The material was CD4+ or CD8+ T cells sorted from blood, obtained in a trial of the OX40 agonist ivuxolimab. J is TRBJ1-2 and V is TRBV18, with D perhaps matching TRBD1 (6 bases). This clonotype was obtained from an adult with an advanced solid tumor such as melanoma, head and neck, liver or kidney cancer. The CDR3, as DNA: TGTGCCAGCTCACAAACAGGGTTAGTGGATGGCTACACCTTC. Residues: CASSQTGLVDGYTF.